This T cell receptor (beta chain) was sequenced during a study of cytotoxic CD8 clonotypes in ibrutinib-treated CLL. Only in-frame clones appear in the TCRdb table, and some are missing; sequencing was by immunoSEQ multiplex PCR. The sample has 250,000 to 350,000 clones, 76% seen once; the top ten hold roughly 5%. Regarding the study as a whole: Contraction or stability on treatment was seen for public clonotypes, which were uncommon.

V gave up 5 bases and J gave up 7 bases, with 18 bases separating them. The germline V gene has CDR1 MDHEN and CDR2 SYDVKM. This CDR3 has 15 residues. Note on this clone: Its antigen is still unknown.

The receptor was isolated from a human donor with chronic lymphocytic leukemia. The sequences come from PBMCs, collected at disease progression, from a patient treated with ibrutinib. The V gene is TRBV28, the J gene TRBJ1-5; no reliable D call. The CDR3 loop reads CASSVGFGSGQPQHF. Written as DNA, the CDR3 is TGTGCCAGCAGTGTAGGTTTTGGTTCGGGACAGCCCCAGCATTTT.